This TCR beta chain was captured in a study of cytomegalovirus exposure and HLA in healthy donors. The PCR made use of 60 Vbeta and 13 Jbeta primers. The data were produced by immunoSEQ multiplex PCR, yet TCRdb's version contains in-frame clones alone and is incomplete. This table has 110,000 or so clones, around 86% appearing once. Points from the study as a whole: Per a prior analysis, the majority of TCR beta V segments were productive roughly 90% or roughly 30% of the time.

Germline V gene data show CDR1 as KGHSY and CDR2 as FQNENV. V was clipped by 4 bases and J by 6 bases; unmatched bases: 10. The CDR3 sequence is 16 residues long. With respect to this clone: Antigen: not known.

V is TRBV16 and J is TRBJ2-1; the match to TRBD1 covers 9 bases. The specimen sequenced was PBMCs. The TCR comes from a woman aged 25-40 years in good health and CMV-seronegative. The CDR3: CASSPYRDRDFNEQFF. CDR3 DNA sequence: TGTGCCAGCAGCCCCTACCGGGACAGGGATTTCAATGAGCAGTTCTTC.